The 21 T cell receptor beta chains below come from one sample, sequenced in a study of T cells of healthy individuals. TCRdb itself ran the 5' RACE reads through MiXCR, one entry per CDR3 protein. The profile shows around 100,000 distinct CDR3 sequences, 15% to 20% of them singletons. All receptors derive from a human donor in good health.

In DNA form, the CDR3 reads TGTGCCAGCAGTTATGGGGGGACAGGTGGCTACGAGCAGTACTTC. It encodes CASSYGGTGGYEQYF. This chain joins TRBV6-5 and TRBJ2-7, with TRBD1 matching over 8 bases. CDR3 length: 15 amino acids. Trimming cost V 3 bases and J 3 bases; bases outside gene matches: 7. Germline loops: CDR1 MNHEY, CDR2 SVGAGI.

The chain couples TRBV7-2 to TRBJ2-1, with 12 bases matching TRBD2. The CDR3 consists of 15 residues. V was clipped by 5 bases and J by 12 bases; unmatched bases: 11. CDR1 and CDR2 (germline): SGHTA, FQGNSA. Written as DNA, the CDR3 is TGTGCCAGCAGCGTGACTAGCGGGAGAAGTGACGGGCAGTTCTTC. This translates into CASSVTSGRSDGQFF.

CDR3 sequence: CASSWKANRGGGYTF. CDR3 sequence (DNA): TGTGCCAGCAGTTGGAAAGCCAACAGGGGAGGCGGCTACACCTTC. The chain links TRBV6-5 to TRBJ1-2; 7 bases agree with TRBD1. Germline V gives CDR1 MNHEY, CDR2 SVGAGI. The CDR3 sequence is 15 residues long. Trimming removed 4 bases from V and 8 bases from J; junction bases left unmatched: 13.

This clonotype was counted only a few times. The rearrangement joins TRBV28 to TRBJ1-5; a weak D match, TRBD1 (5 bases). Germline V CDR1 and CDR2: MDHEN, SYDVKM. The CDR3 has 14 residues. The germline V and J ends were trimmed by 5 bases and 6 bases, with 14 bases remaining between them. The CDR3 region has the DNA TGTGCCAGCAGTGATACGGACAATATTCAGCCCCAGCATTTT. Its translation is CASSDTDNIQPQHF.

The rearrangement links TRBV6-2 or TRBV6-3 to TRBJ2-3; the match to TRBD1 covers 9 bases. This CDR3 is 15 amino acids long. The V segment lost 6 bases and the J segment 1 base; nucleotides outside the gene matches: 5. Germline CDR1 reads MNHEY; CDR2 reads SVGEGT. DNA for the CDR3: TGTGCCAGCAGCAAGAGGGACAGGGGCACAGATACGCAGTATTTT. Translated, it gives CASSKRDRGTDTQYF.

V is TRBV3-1 and J is TRBJ1-1; D is ambiguous. The CDR3 sequence is 15 residues long. V gave up 4 bases and J gave up 1 base, with 13 bases separating them. CDR1 is LGHDT and CDR2 is YNNKEL in the germline V gene (reference sequence). DNA of the CDR3: TGTGCCAGCAGCCGCCGCGGAAGGGAGAACACTGAAGCTTTCTTT. Amino acid sequence: CASSRRGRENTEAFF. The full variable domain, its missing parts supplied by reference TRBV3-1 and TRBJ1-1, is DTAVSQTPKYLVTQMGNDKSIKCEQNLGHDTMYWYKQDSKKFLKIMFSYNNKELIINETVPNRFSPKSPDKAHLNLHINSLELGDSAVYFCASSRRGRENTEAFFGQGTRLTVV.

The V and J genes are TRBV20-1 and TRBJ1-2; D is ambiguous. CDR1 and CDR2 from the germline V gene are DFQATT and SNEGSKA (reference sequence). This CDR3 region has 15 residues. Trimming cost V 3 bases and J 5 bases, with 19 bases left between them. The CDR3 spells CSARRAPDGRYGYTF. CDR3 in DNA: TGCAGTGCTAGGCGGGCCCCAGATGGACGTTATGGCTACACCTTC.

This chain uses TRBV29-1 with TRBJ2-3; 10 bases line up with TRBD2. Germline lookup yields CDR1 SQVTM and CDR2 ANQGSEA. Losses at the gene ends were 3 bases for V and 2 bases for J; bases not matched to a gene: 2. The length of the CDR3 is 14 residues. The CDR3 reads CSVDGLAATDTQYF. CDR3 nucleotide sequence: TGCAGCGTTGATGGACTAGCGGCCACAGATACGCAGTATTTT.

V is TRBV27 and J is TRBJ1-1; maybe TRBD1 (5 bases). The CDR3 covers 15 residues. V shed 0 bases and J shed 4 bases, with 12 bases lying between them. The germline CDR1 and CDR2 sequences are MNHEY and SMNVEV (reference sequence). The CDR3 loop is CASSLSLGRGTEAFF. In nucleotides, the CDR3 is TGTGCCAGCAGTTTATCGTTAGGGAGGGGCACTGAAGCTTTCTTT.

This clonotype was seen repeatedly, ten times or more. The chain is built from TRBV6-5 and TRBJ1-2, with D maybe TRBD1 (5 bases). Trimming stripped 2 bases from V and 3 bases from J, with 16 bases between. Germline-derived CDR1 and CDR2 are MNHEY and SVGAGI. This CDR3 is 16 amino acids long. The CDR3 bases are TGTGCCAGCAGTTACGAGCTGGGGGTACCCTACTATGGCTACACCTTC. It specifies CASSYELGVPYYGYTF.

This clonotype was picked up many times. The chain has TRBV20-1 and TRBJ1-3; the D is unclear. There are 15 residues in the CDR3. CDR1 is DFQATT, CDR2 SNEGSKA, per germline (reference sequence). The germline V and J ends were trimmed by 0 bases and 0 bases, with 9 bases remaining between them. CDR3 sequence (DNA): TGCAGTGCTAGAGACGAAGGTTACTCTGGAAACACCATATATTTT. It is translated as CSARDEGYSGNTIYF.

V gene TRBV5-1 combines with J gene TRBJ2-1; 8 bases fit TRBD1. The CDR3 is 13 amino acids. V shed 3 bases, J shed 4 bases, and the junction held 0 bases outside the gene matches. In germline, CDR1 is SGHRS, CDR2 YFSETQ. Written as DNA, the CDR3 is TGCGCCAGCAGCTGGACAGGGTACAATGAGCAGTTCTTC. Its protein is CASSWTGYNEQFF.

This clonotype showed up just a few times. This chain connects TRBV7-9 to TRBJ1-1, with 8 nucleotides matching TRBD1. The J segment lost 0 bases and the V segment lost 5 bases, leaving 8 bases of the junction unmatched. The CDR3 contains 16 residues. Per germline, CDR1 SEHNR and CDR2 FQNEAQ (reference sequence). The CDR3 protein is CASSPRQGQVNTEAFF. The CDR3 bases are TGTGCCAGCAGCCCTAGACAGGGGCAGGTGAACACTGAAGCTTTCTTT. Full variable domain (outside the CDR3, taken from reference TRBV7-9 and TRBJ1-1): DTGVSQNPRHKITKRGQNVTFRCDPISEHNRLYWYRQTLGQGPEFLTYFQNEAQLEKSRLLSDRFSAERPKGSFSTLEIQRTEQGDSAMYLCASSPRQGQVNTEAFFGQGTRLTVV.

This clonotype was seen a handful of times. The chain links TRBV20-1 to TRBJ1-2, with D possibly matching TRBD1 (5 bases). V was pared by 1 base and J by 3 bases, with 9 bases between. This CDR3 region has 13 residues. Germline V gives CDR1 DFQATT, CDR2 SNEGSKA (reference sequence). The CDR3 spells CSARAREDYGYTF. For the CDR3, the DNA is TGCAGTGCTAGAGCCAGGGAGGACTATGGCTACACCTTC.

V and J are TRBV5-1 and TRBJ2-2; D may be TRBD1 (6 bases). Trimming removed 2 bases at V and 3 bases at J, with 11 bases between. The CDR3 length is 15 residues. The V gene's germline CDR1 is SGHRS and CDR2 YFSETQ. The CDR3 spells CASSLIQGDTGELFF. The CDR3 coding sequence is TGCGCCAGCAGCTTAATACAGGGTGACACCGGGGAGCTGTTTTTT.

This chain joins TRBV28 and TRBJ2-5, with 7 bases that match TRBD2. Trimming took 7 bases from V and 3 from J; bases not matched to a gene: 8. Germline V lookup: CDR1 MDHEN, CDR2 SYDVKM. This CDR3 region has 14 residues. The CDR3 spells CASISLGREETQYF. CDR3 bases: TGTGCCAGCATTTCTCTTGGGAGGGAAGAGACCCAGTACTTC.

This sequence joins TRBV5-4 and TRBJ2-3, with 7 positions matching TRBD2. The CDR3 loop spans 18 amino acids. Germline assignment: CDR1 SGHNT and CDR2 YYREEE (reference sequence). The trim removed 0 bases at V and 6 bases at J, leaving 16 bases unmatched. CDR3 in amino acids: CASSLVGQGGSPGDTQYF. DNA of the CDR3: TGTGCCAGCAGCTTGGTGGGCCAAGGCGGGAGCCCGGGGGATACGCAGTATTTT.

The chain combines TRBV5-1 with TRBJ2-7, with 8 positions matching TRBD1. Per the germline V gene, CDR1 is SGHRS and CDR2 is YFSETQ. J gave up 2 bases and V 5 bases, and 9 bases lay outside the gene matches. The CDR3 extends over 15 amino acids. CDR3 coding DNA: TGCGCCAGCAGTGCCGGGACAGGAGTCACCTACGAGCAGTACTTC. Translating it yields CASSAGTGVTYEQYF. Looking up the rest from reference TRBV5-1 and TRBJ2-7 gives the full variable domain: KAGVTQTPRYLIKTRGQQVTLSCSPISGHRSVSWYQQTPGQGLQFLFEYFSETQRNKGNFPGRFSGRQFSNSRSEMNVSTLELGDSALYLCASSAGTGVTYEQYFGPGTRLTVT.

This sequence joins TRBV5-1 and TRBJ2-1, with TRBD2 as a possible D gene (6 bases). Germline V lookup: CDR1 SGHRS, CDR2 YFSETQ. The CDR3 is 15 amino acids. V lost 0 bases to trimming and J lost 4 bases, with 11 bases between them. CDR3 loop: CASSLVASEYNEQFF. The CDR3 nucleotides read TGCGCCAGCAGCTTGGTCGCTAGCGAGTACAATGAGCAGTTCTTC.

The chain links TRBV4-3 to TRBJ2-1; D is ambiguous. This CDR3 is built from 14 residues. V dropped 4 bases and J dropped 5 bases, with 12 bases sitting between them. Germline values: CDR1 LGHNA, CDR2 YSLEER. The DNA of the CDR3 is TGCGCCAGCAGCCCGCTAGTCCTGGACAATGAGCAGTTCTTC. Translating it yields CASSPLVLDNEQFF.

The chain links TRBV28 to TRBJ2-3; D perhaps matches TRBD2 (6 bases). V gave up 5 bases and J gave up 1 base, with 16 bases separating them. From germline, CDR1 is MDHEN and CDR2 SYDVKM. This CDR3 contains 16 residues. In DNA, the CDR3 is TGTGCCAGCAGTCTCCTTCTAGCGCAACGCACAGATACGCAGTATTTT. Protein: CASSLLLAQRTDTQYF.